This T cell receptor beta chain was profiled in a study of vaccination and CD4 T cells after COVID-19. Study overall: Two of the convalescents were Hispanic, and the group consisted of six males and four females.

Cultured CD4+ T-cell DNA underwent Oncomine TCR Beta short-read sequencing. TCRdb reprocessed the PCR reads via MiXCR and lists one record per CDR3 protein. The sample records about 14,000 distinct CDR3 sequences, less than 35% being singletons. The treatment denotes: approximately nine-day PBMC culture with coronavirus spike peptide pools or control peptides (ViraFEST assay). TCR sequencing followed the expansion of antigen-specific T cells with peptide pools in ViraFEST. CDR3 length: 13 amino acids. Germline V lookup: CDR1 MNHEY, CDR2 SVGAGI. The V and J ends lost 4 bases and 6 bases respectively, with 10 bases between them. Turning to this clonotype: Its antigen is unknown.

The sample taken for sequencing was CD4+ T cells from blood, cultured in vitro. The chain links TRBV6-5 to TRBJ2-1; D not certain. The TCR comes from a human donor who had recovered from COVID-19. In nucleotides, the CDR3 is TGTGCCAGCAGTTTATTTGGGCCCAATGAGCAGTTCTTC. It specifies CASSLFGPNEQFF.